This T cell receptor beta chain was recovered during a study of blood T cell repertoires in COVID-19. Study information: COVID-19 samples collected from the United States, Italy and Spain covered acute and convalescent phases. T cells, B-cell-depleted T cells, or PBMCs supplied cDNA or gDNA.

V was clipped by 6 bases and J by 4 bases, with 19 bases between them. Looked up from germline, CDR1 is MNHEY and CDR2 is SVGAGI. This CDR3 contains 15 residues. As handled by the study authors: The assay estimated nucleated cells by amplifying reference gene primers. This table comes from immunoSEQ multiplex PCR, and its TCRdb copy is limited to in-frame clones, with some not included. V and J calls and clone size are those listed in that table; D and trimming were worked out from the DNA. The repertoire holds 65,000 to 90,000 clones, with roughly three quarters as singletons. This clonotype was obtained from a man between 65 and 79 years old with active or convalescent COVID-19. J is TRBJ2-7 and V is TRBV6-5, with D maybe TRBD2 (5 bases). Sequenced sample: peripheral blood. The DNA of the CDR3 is TGTGCCAGCAGGGGTGAGATTCGTGGGAGTTACGAGCAGTACTTC. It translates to CASRGEIRGSYEQYF.